Each of the 8 T cell receptor beta chains below was sequenced from the same sample in a study of T-cell reconstitution after alpha-beta-depleted transplantation in children (dated by TCRdb to about 2016). The library was made by PCR. The sample was run on an Illumina HiSeq 2500. Molecular barcoding was employed in the preparation of TCR libraries, with unique molecular identifiers being used to normalize TCRbeta repertoire quantification. Using fastp trimming at Q25 and MiXCR clonotype assembly, TCRdb reanalyzed the public sequencing data and kept in-frame beta chains. One record per CDR3 amino acid sequence lists the most common genes and DNA. The table for this sample lists hundreds of thousands of distinct CDR3 sequences; 12% of them were counted only once. Around 2.5% of the sample goes to the ten largest clones. The material sequenced was PBMCs from the stem cell graft donor, taken from the stem cell graft. Receptors were obtained from a human donor who donated a stem cell graft to a child with acute lymphoblastic leukemia.

This clonotype was seen many times. The V and J genes are TRBV27 and TRBJ2-7; the D gene is possibly TRBD1 (5 bases). Trimming shortened V by 6 bases and J by 5 bases, and 11 bases separated the two germline ends. CDR1 MNHEY and CDR2 SMNVEV come from the germline V gene (reference sequence). The CDR3 loop spans 12 amino acids. In DNA form, the CDR3 reads TGTGCCAGCAGCCCCGCAGGGAACGAGCAGTACTTC. This encodes CASSPAGNEQYF.

This clonotype has at least ten counts. The chain uses TRBV9 and TRBJ2-7; possible D gene TRBD2, 5 bases. Per germline, CDR1 SGDLS and CDR2 YYNGEE. The CDR3 consists of 14 residues. Trimming took off 4 bases at V and 6 bases at J, with 17 bases between the two ends. This CDR3 is CASSLGLYSGEQYF. The CDR3 DNA reads TGTGCCAGCAGCCTAGGACTCTATTCGGGCGAGCAGTACTTC.

The V gene is TRBV15, the J gene TRBJ1-5; D is undetermined. The CDR3 sequence is 12 residues long. Germline CDR1 is LNHNV and CDR2 is YYDKDF (reference sequence). V gave up 6 bases and J gave up 7 bases, with 10 bases separating them. The CDR3: CATRTGGQPQHF. CDR3 bases: TGTGCCACCAGGACGGGTGGGCAGCCCCAGCATTTT.

This clonotype was detected only a few times. In DNA form, the CDR3 reads TGTGCCAGCAGCTTTCAGGGATACGTGTTGCAGTATTTT. Translation gives CASSFQGYVLQYF. The chain carries TRBV11-2 and TRBJ2-3; D perhaps matches TRBD1 (5 bases). This CDR3 is built from 13 residues. With 3 bases removed from V and 11 bases from J, the gap between germline ends came to 15 bases. Germline V gene lookup returns CDR1 SGHAT and CDR2 FQNNGV.

The table lists this clonotype with many counts. The chain is built from TRBV4-1 and TRBJ2-1; D unclear. The CDR3 totals 16 residues. Per the germline V gene, CDR1 is MGHRA and CDR2 is YSYEKL. V dropped 4 bases and J dropped 0 bases, with 13 bases sitting between them. The CDR3 sequence: CASSLQSRSSYNEQFF. The CDR3, as DNA: TGCGCCAGCAGCCTCCAGTCCCGGAGCTCCTACAATGAGCAGTTCTTC.

This clonotype was recorded at least ten times. The chain joins TRBV7-8 to TRBJ2-1; D call uncertain. This CDR3 has 14 amino acids. Germline V gene data show CDR1 as SGHVS and CDR2 as FQNEAQ. The V end lost 0 bases, the J end lost 3 bases, and 6 bases lay between the germline ends. The CDR3: CASSLAILYNEQFF. The CDR3 DNA sequence: TGTGCCAGCAGCTTAGCGATTCTCTACAATGAGCAGTTCTTC.

This clonotype has ten or more counts. The chain uses TRBV5-5 and TRBJ2-5; 8 nucleotides line up with TRBD2. J gave up 1 base and V 4 bases, and 12 bases lay outside the gene matches. This CDR3 is 17 amino acids long. Germline CDR1 and CDR2: SGHKS and YYEKEE (reference sequence). CDR3 protein: CASSKGLAHRGQETQYF. The CDR3 DNA sequence: TGTGCCAGCAGCAAAGGACTAGCCCACCGGGGCCAAGAGACCCAGTACTTC.

On this clonotype: This may be a read error, as it is one base from a much larger clone. The chain joins TRBV6-6 to TRBJ1-1; D remains ambiguous. The CDR3 contains 11 residues. CDR1 and CDR2 (germline): MNHNY, SVGAGI (reference sequence). This CDR3 is CSSLLSTEAFF. CDR3 nucleotide sequence: TGTTCCAGCCTGTTGAGCACTGAAGCTTTCTTT.